These 24 T cell receptor beta chains were all obtained from the same sample, sequenced in a study of brain T cells in children with intractable seizures. Method: immunoSEQ multiplex PCR; TCRdb's copy keeps in-frame clones and lacks some. The profile covers approximately 77,000 clones, with approximately 94% appearing a single time and about 1.4% taken by the ten largest. The source material was peripheral blood, sampled at surgery. The receptors derive from a boy under three years old with tuberous sclerosis and intractable seizures.

V and J are TRBV3-1 (or the pseudogene TRBV3-2) and TRBJ1-3; no firm D call. This CDR3 comprises 17 residues. CDR1 and CDR2 (germline): LGHDT, YNNKEL (reference sequence). The ends were cut back, 0 bases at V and 0 bases at J, with 12 bases in the middle. CDR3: CASSQEVRSSSGNTIYF. CDR3 in DNA: TGTGCCAGCAGCCAAGAAGTCAGGTCGAGCTCTGGAAACACCATATATTTT.

The gene calls are TRBV11-2 and TRBJ1-4; TRBD1 might be the D (6 bases). The CDR3 is made up of 16 amino acids. Germline CDR1 is SGHAT and CDR2 is FQNNGV. Between the trimmed V and J ends, which lost 3 bases and 4 bases, there was a span of 15 bases. CDR3 residues: CASSFKGGQINEKLFF. In DNA, the CDR3 is TGTGCCAGCAGCTTTAAGGGTGGACAGATTAATGAAAAACTGTTTTTT. The full variable domain, completed using reference TRBV11-2 and TRBJ1-4, is EAGVAQSPRYKIIEKRQSVAFWCNPISGHATLYWYQQILGQGPKLLIQFQNNGVVDDSQLPKDRFSAERLKGVDSTLKIQPAKLEDSAVYLCASSFKGGQINEKLFFGSGTQLSVL.

The chain combines TRBV5-4 with TRBJ2-3, with 7 positions matching TRBD2. Germline-derived CDR1 and CDR2 are SGHNT and YYREEE (reference sequence). The trim removed 4 bases at V and 0 bases at J, leaving 8 bases unmatched. This CDR3 has 16 amino acids. Here the CDR3 reads CASSQPAGPSTDTQYF. In DNA form, the CDR3 reads TGTGCCAGCAGCCAGCCAGCGGGACCTAGCACAGATACGCAGTATTTT.

V is TRBV3-1 (or the pseudogene TRBV3-2) and J is TRBJ2-5; D not certain. This CDR3 region has 13 residues. The V gene's germline CDR1 is LGHDT and CDR2 YNNKEL (reference sequence). Trimming removed 0 bases at V and 2 bases at J, with 4 bases between. This CDR3 reads CASSQEGQETQYF. CDR3 DNA sequence: TGTGCCAGCAGCCAAGAGGGACAAGAGACCCAGTACTTC.

The V call is TRBV10-3, the J call TRBJ1-4, with D perhaps matching TRBD1 (5 bases). Between the trimmed V and J ends, which lost 0 bases and 5 bases, there was a span of 10 bases. The germline V gene encodes CDR1 ENHRY and CDR2 SYGVKD. The CDR3 has 15 amino acids. The CDR3 coding sequence is TGTGCCATCAGTGAGTCAGACAGACAAAATGAAAAACTGTTTTTT. Protein sequence: CAISESDRQNEKLFF.

This clone was observed a handful of times. The chain couples TRBV15 to TRBJ1-1, with unresolved D. Germline V CDR1 and CDR2: LNHNV, YYDKDF (reference sequence). The ends were cut back, 5 bases at V and 4 bases at J, with 8 bases in the middle. The CDR3 totals 12 residues. CDR3 amino acids: CATSLGPTEAFF. CDR3 nucleotides: TGTGCCACCAGCCTTGGACCCACTGAAGCTTTCTTT.

The chain carries TRBV6-5 and TRBJ2-7; possibly TRBD1 for D (7 bases). CDR1 MNHEY and CDR2 SVGAGI come from the germline V gene. The V and J ends lost 0 bases and 6 bases respectively, with 15 bases between them. The CDR3 runs 15 residues. CDR3 amino acids: CASSYSGGGEGEQYF. The DNA for the CDR3 is TGTGCCAGCAGTTACTCAGGAGGGGGCGAAGGCGAGCAGTACTTC.

This chain connects TRBV5-1 to TRBJ2-7, with D unclear. V lost 3 bases and J lost 1, with 17 bases in between. The CDR3 consists of 16 residues. CDR1 and CDR2 (germline): SGHRS, YFSETQ. For the CDR3, the DNA is TGCGCCAGCAGCTCGTTCGACGTTGAGCTTTCCTACGAGCAGTACTTC. Translating it yields CASSSFDVELSYEQYF.

This clone appeared once. V and J are TRBV5-4 and TRBJ2-5, with 8 bases identical to TRBD1. Germline CDR1 SGHNT, CDR2 YYREEE (reference sequence). The V and J ends lost 2 bases and 5 bases, in that order; junction bases with no gene match: 8. The CDR3 totals 15 residues. This chain's CDR3 is CASSLTGGGLETQYF. DNA for the CDR3: TGTGCCAGCAGCTTAACAGGGGGAGGTCTTGAGACCCAGTACTTC.

The rearrangement joins TRBV19 to TRBJ2-3; D perhaps matches TRBD2 (6 bases). The V end lost 3 bases, the J end lost 1 base, and 17 bases lay between the germline ends. The CDR3 spans 17 residues. Germline CDR1 is LNHDA and CDR2 is SQIVND (reference sequence). The CDR3 is CASSMFGGERGTDTQYF. CDR3 DNA sequence: TGTGCCAGTAGTATGTTTGGAGGGGAGAGGGGCACAGATACGCAGTATTTT.

This chain joins TRBV7-3 and TRBJ2-2; D not resolved. The CDR3 sequence is 14 residues long. The V end was cut by 3 bases, the J end by 1 base, with 6 bases between. CDR1 and CDR2 from the germline V gene are SGHTA and FQGTGA. This chain's CDR3 is CASSFSGNTGELFF. CDR3 DNA: TGTGCCAGCAGCTTCTCAGGGAACACCGGGGAGCTGTTTTTT.

This clone was found once. The rearrangement joins TRBV27 to TRBJ1-1; 9 bases line up with TRBD1. The CDR3 loop spans 17 amino acids. CDR1 and CDR2 (germline): MNHEY, SMNVEV (reference sequence). The trim removed 2 bases at V and 2 bases at J, leaving 9 bases unmatched. CDR3 sequence reads: CASSLRYRGPLNTEAFF. The CDR3, as DNA: TGTGCCAGCAGTTTAAGATACAGGGGGCCGCTCAACACTGAAGCTTTCTTT.

The V and J genes are TRBV3-1 (or the pseudogene TRBV3-2) and TRBJ1-5; 9 bases align to TRBD1. This CDR3 has 14 residues. V shed 4 bases and J 4 bases; nucleotides not matched to a gene: 2. Germline V gene data show CDR1 as LGHDT and CDR2 as YNNKEL (reference sequence). The CDR3 DNA sequence: TGTGCCAGCAGCCCCGGGACAGGGAATCAGCCCCAGCATTTT. Its translation is CASSPGTGNQPQHF.

The V call is TRBV5-1, the J call TRBJ2-6, with D hard to call. Between the trimmed V and J ends, which lost 0 bases and 0 bases, there was a span of 22 bases. The germline V gene has CDR1 SGHRS and CDR2 YFSETQ. The CDR3 runs 21 residues. The CDR3 spells CASSLAVYTAIVYSGANVLTF. CDR3 bases: TGCGCCAGCAGCTTGGCCGTGTACACAGCCATCGTCTACTCTGGGGCCAACGTCCTGACTTTC.

This chain uses TRBV6-5 with TRBJ1-1, with D possibly matching TRBD1 (6 bases). With 1 base removed from V and 2 bases from J, the gap between germline ends came to 11 bases. Germline lookup yields CDR1 MNHEY and CDR2 SVGAGI. The length of the CDR3 is 15 residues. The chain's CDR3 is CASSYFAGVNTEAFF. CDR3 bases: TGTGCCAGCAGTTACTTTGCAGGGGTCAACACTGAAGCTTTCTTT.

This chain uses TRBV13 with TRBJ1-1; weak D call: TRBD1 (5 bases). V lost 6 bases and J 1 base, leaving 24 bases between the germline ends. The germline CDR1 and CDR2 sequences are PRHDT and FYEKMQ (reference sequence). CDR3 length equals 18 residues. CDR3 sequence: CASRAYDSMTVANTEAFF. CDR3 in DNA: TGTGCCAGCAGGGCTTATGACTCGATGACAGTCGCGAACACTGAAGCTTTCTTT.

This chain connects TRBV5-1 to TRBJ1-1, with TRBD1 identical over 7 bases. The CDR3 runs 16 residues. Per the germline V gene, CDR1 is SGHRS and CDR2 is YFSETQ. V was clipped by 0 bases and J by 5 bases; unmatched bases: 10. The CDR3 here is CASSLVTGSGQTEAFF. DNA for the CDR3: TGCGCCAGCAGCTTGGTGACAGGGAGTGGTCAGACTGAAGCTTTCTTT.

This clone was found once. This sequence joins TRBV9 and TRBJ2-1; no clear D. Germline values: CDR1 SGDLS, CDR2 YYNGEE. V was cut by 0 bases and J by 3 bases, with 7 bases left in between. The CDR3 totals 14 residues. CDR3 DNA: TGTGCCAGCAGCGTAGTGGCTAGCTACAATGAGCAGTTCTTC. Its protein product is CASSVVASYNEQFF.

The chain links TRBV11-2 to TRBJ2-7; tentative D call: TRBD2 (5 bases). V was shortened by 4 bases and J by 3 bases, with 7 bases between the two germline ends. The CDR3 covers 12 residues. Germline V gene sequence: CDR1 SGHAT, CDR2 FQNNGV. The CDR3 DNA sequence: TGTGCCAGCAGCTCAGACTACTACGAGCAGTACTTC. Its translation is CASSSDYYEQYF.

The chain links TRBV3-1 (or the pseudogene TRBV3-2) to TRBJ2-7, with TRBD2 as a possible D gene (6 bases). Germline V gene data show CDR1 as LGHDT and CDR2 as YNNKEL (reference sequence). The CDR3 consists of 15 residues. V was trimmed by 0 bases and J by 6 bases, leaving 15 bases between them. In DNA form, the CDR3 reads TGTGCCAGCAGCCAAGATAGCGGTATCCTCCTCGAGCAGTACTTC. This gives the protein CASSQDSGILLEQYF.

Only one count was recorded for this clone. The chain joins TRBV9 to TRBJ1-1; possible D gene TRBD1, 5 bases. The V gene's germline CDR1 is SGDLS and CDR2 YYNGEE. V dropped 4 bases and J dropped 0 bases, with 13 bases sitting between them. The CDR3 length is 15 residues. The CDR3 nucleotides read TGTGCCAGCAGCCTAGGCGGACAAATGAACACTGAAGCTTTCTTT. Translated, it gives CASSLGGQMNTEAFF.

This chain links TRBV3-1 (or the pseudogene TRBV3-2) with TRBJ1-6, with D perhaps TRBD1 (6 bases). V dropped 1 base and J dropped 4 bases, with 11 bases sitting between them. CDR1 is LGHDT and CDR2 is YNNKEL in the germline V gene (reference sequence). CDR3 length: 16 residues. In DNA, the CDR3 is TGTGCCAGCAGCCAAGCAGGGGCCGTTTATAATTCACCCCTCCACTTT. Translated: CASSQAGAVYNSPLHF.

The J gene is TRBJ2-7, the V gene TRBV6-4; 13 nucleotides agree with TRBD2. CDR1 and CDR2 from the germline V gene are MRHNA and SNTAGT. CDR3 length: 15 amino acids. V shed 6 bases and J 7 bases; nucleotides not matched to a gene: 9. CDR3 residues: CASREGLAGAREQYF. CDR3 in DNA: TGTGCCAGCAGGGAAGGACTAGCGGGAGCTCGGGAGCAGTACTTC.

J is TRBJ1-2 and V is TRBV28; TRBD1 might be the D (6 bases). The V end was cut by 3 bases, the J end by 2 bases, with 13 bases between. Germline V gene lookup returns CDR1 MDHEN and CDR2 SYDVKM. The CDR3 runs to 15 residues. Here the CDR3 reads CASSFVLDRNYGYTF. For the CDR3, the DNA is TGTGCCAGCAGTTTCGTGTTAGACAGGAACTATGGCTACACCTTC.